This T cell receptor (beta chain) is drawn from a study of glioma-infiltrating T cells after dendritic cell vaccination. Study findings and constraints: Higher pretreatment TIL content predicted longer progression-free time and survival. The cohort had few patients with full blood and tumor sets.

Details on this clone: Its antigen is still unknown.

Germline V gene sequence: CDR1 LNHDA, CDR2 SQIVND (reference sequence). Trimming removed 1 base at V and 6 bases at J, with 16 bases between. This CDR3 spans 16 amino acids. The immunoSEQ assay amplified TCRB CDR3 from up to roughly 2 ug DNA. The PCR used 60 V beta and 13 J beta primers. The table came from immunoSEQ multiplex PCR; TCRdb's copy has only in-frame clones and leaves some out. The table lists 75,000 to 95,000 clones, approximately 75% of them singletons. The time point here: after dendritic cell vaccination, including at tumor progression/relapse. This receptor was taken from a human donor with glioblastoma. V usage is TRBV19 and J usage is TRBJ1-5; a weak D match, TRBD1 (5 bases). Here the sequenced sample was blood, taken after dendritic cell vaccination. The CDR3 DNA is TGTGCCAGTAGTATAGGGTTCTCTGCAGGGCTTCAGCCCCAGCATTTT. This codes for CASSIGFSAGLQPQHF. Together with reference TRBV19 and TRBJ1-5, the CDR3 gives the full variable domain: DGGITQSPKYLFRKEGQNVTLSCEQNLNHDAMYWYRQDPGQGLRLIYYSQIVNDFQKGDIAEGYSVSREKKESFPLTVTSAQKNPTAFYLCASSIGFSAGLQPQHFGDGTRLSIL.